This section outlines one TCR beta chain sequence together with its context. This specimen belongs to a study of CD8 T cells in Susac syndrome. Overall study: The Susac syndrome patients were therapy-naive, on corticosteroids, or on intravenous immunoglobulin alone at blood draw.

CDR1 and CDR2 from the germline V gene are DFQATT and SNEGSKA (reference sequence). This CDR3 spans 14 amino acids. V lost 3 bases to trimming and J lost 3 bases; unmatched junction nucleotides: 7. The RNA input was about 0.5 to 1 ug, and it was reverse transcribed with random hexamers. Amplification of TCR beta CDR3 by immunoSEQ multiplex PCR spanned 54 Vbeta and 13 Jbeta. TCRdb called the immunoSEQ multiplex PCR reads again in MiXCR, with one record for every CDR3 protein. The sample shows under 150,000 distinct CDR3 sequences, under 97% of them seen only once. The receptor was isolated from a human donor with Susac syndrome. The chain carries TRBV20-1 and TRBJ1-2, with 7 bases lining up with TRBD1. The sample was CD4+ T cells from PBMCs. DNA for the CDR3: TGCAGTGCTAGTTTAGGGGGCGCCGACTATGGCTACACCTTC. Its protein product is CSASLGGADYGYTF.